This TCR beta chain was sequenced in a study of control samples from healthy donors and cancer patients. The table came from immunoSEQ multiplex PCR; TCRdb's copy has only in-frame clones and leaves some out. The table records 55,000 to 90,000 clones, nearly 85% of them present only once. Deletions cut 1 base from V and 1 base from J, with 8 bases between. The CDR3 is 14 amino acids. In germline, CDR1 is SGHAT, CDR2 FQNNGV. The sample was blood. The chain joins TRBV11-2 to TRBJ2-7, with D perhaps matching TRBD2 (5 bases). The TCR comes from a man aged 50-60 years in good health. CDR3 amino acids: CASSLASGSYEQYF. For the CDR3, the DNA is TGTGCCAGCAGCTTAGCAAGCGGATCCTACGAGCAGTACTTC.